This T cell receptor (beta chain) was documented in a study of beta chain features in type 1 diabetes (dated by TCRdb to the late 2010s). About the study as a whole: Mean age, gender distribution, total cell number and subset yield did not differ between patients and healthy donors. In the study, TCRB repertoires of sorted circulating CD4+ T cell subsets from recently diagnosed type 1 diabetes patients were compared with those of matched healthy donors. Across all samples, 107,917,701 sorted cells were examined, and cell number per subset correlated strongly with RNA yield. Whereas all 28 donors provided naive and central memory subsets, regulatory and stem cell-like memory subsets were isolated from just 8 patients and roughly eight healthy donors. Study-wide conclusions, independent of this receptor: Because the HLA sub-analyses included only small numbers of individuals, any influence of HLA type on TCRB rearrangement was left unresolved. Type 1 diabetes patients showed a moderate but significant shortening of TCRB CDR3 length in all four CD4+ subsets. PCR may preferentially amplify shorter templates, but because patient and control samples were amplified and corrected together, any resulting skew would affect both groups equally. The naive, central memory and regulatory TCRB repertoires appeared to resemble one another more closely among patients than among healthy donors. Sequencing cDNA rather than genomic DNA could over-represent highly expressing activated cells, although activation and CD3 levels did not differ between groups. Patients with type 1 diabetes made fewer insertions and deleted more nucleotides at VDJ recombination sites, implying thymic rearrangement abnormalities.

After removal of 3 bases from V and 3 bases from J, the junction retains 6 bases not matched to a gene. The germline V gene yields MNHNS for CDR1 and SASEGT for CDR2. The CDR3, from cysteine to phenylalanine, totals 15 residues. Solely the CDR3 DNA is kept, with 45 bases framed from the first base. Each donor gave one peripheral blood draw, about 110 mL on average, collected into heparinised tubes. Naive, central memory, regulatory and stem cell-like memory CD4+ T cells were sorted on a BD FACSAria II using a panel including CD45RO, CCR7, CD25, CD127, CD95 and CD27. All sorted populations exceeded 95% purity. PBMCs were separated immediately by Lymphoprep density gradient centrifugation and were stained directly, without being cultured. Samples were stained and sorted in pairs, with one healthy donor and one patient per experiment, so that batch effects were minimized. All of the isolated RNA was reverse transcribed with the High Capacity cDNA Reverse Transcription Kit, so expressed TCRB transcripts were sequenced. Naive, central memory and regulatory T cell samples underwent deep immunoSEQ sequencing, averaging around 3.6 million total reads per sample. After sorted cells were lysed in RLT buffer, RNA was extracted with DNase-treated RNeasy Micro or Mini kits, with the choice depending on cell number. To prevent cross-contamination, each cell subset was processed individually, whereas patient and healthy donor samples were processed jointly. TCRB sequences were amplified from cDNA with the immunoSEQ multiplex PCR, producing 87-bp fragments spanning the CDR3 region. Sequencing of the amplicons was performed on the Illumina HiSeq platform. The study's processing was this. Synthetic template baselines were used to correct PCR bias computationally, reads within Hamming distance 2 were collapsed, and singletons that could not be merged were discarded. Reads were aligned against IMGT so that V, D and J genes, CDR3 length and insertions or deletions at six rearrangement sites could be assigned. Within each subset, clonotype counts were normalized to sorted cell number, after which true diversity and Gini coefficients were computed with the tcR R package. The overlap coefficient, calculated on TCRB nucleotide sequences, was used to measure repertoire sharing. Out-of-frame TCRB sequences from naive cells were analyzed as a proxy for the pre-selection repertoire. The source is immuneACCESS, and TCRdb retained only in-frame sequences with V and J called. Part of the clones is not carried over; for the studies checked, unresolved V genes explain less than half of this, and the remainder is unexplained. The DNA was the basis for D and trimming; V, J and clone size are from that table. The table for this sample lists 250,000 or so clones; 55% to 70% of them were counted only once. 0.053% of the sample rests with the top ten.

Comment on this clone: No antigen is known for it. No per-base quality is available; no much larger clone lies one base away.

The sequence joins TRBV6-1 to TRBJ2-7, and 9 junctional nucleotides match TRBD2. This sequence originates from a man aged 25 to 40 in good health. The sample taken for sequencing was naive CD4+ T cells from blood. Explained via the paper, the cell subset or site label denotes: true naive CD4+ T cells. The DNA is as follows: TGTGCCAGCAGTGAGGGTAGCGGGAGTTACTACGAGCAGTACTTC. Translated, it reads CASSEGSGSYYEQYF.